This is a list of T cell receptor beta chains from one sample in a study of early T cells in non-severe SARS-CoV-2 infection. In TCRdb, the 5' RACE reads were re-called with MiXCR into one record per CDR3 protein. The top ten clones hold 21% of a sample with 100,000 to 150,000 distinct CDR3 sequences, under 15% of them seen once. Sequencing input: whole blood. These receptors were collected from an adult who was a healthcare worker with PCR-confirmed SARS-CoV-2 infection or an uninfected control (not recorded which). Each CDR3 is given with its conserved first and last residue. A D gene is named only where the DNA matches it firmly. Size is stated for part of the rows, as once, few or many counts, or as a class when the clone is expanded.

d_call,j_call,v_call,clone_size,cdr3_aa,cdr3_nt
TRBD2,TRBJ2-3,TRBV29-1,many,CSVEGRGGSGDTQYF,TGCAGCGTTGAGGGGCGGGGGGGTTCTGGAGATACGCAGTATTTT
-,TRBJ1-1,TRBV6-5,many,CASSPGPHGRAFF,TGTGCCAGCAGTCCGGGACCCCATGGAAGAGCTTTCTTT
-,TRBJ1-2,TRBV7-9,many,CASSPTASNYGYTF,TGTGCCAGCAGCCCAACAGCCTCTAACTATGGCTACACCTTC
TRBD2,TRBJ2-1,TRBV7-3,-,CASSLLAGGPRLSSEQFF,TGTGCCAGCAGCTTACTAGCGGGGGGTCCAAGGTTGTCTTCCGAGCAGTTCTTC
-,TRBJ2-5,TRBV29-1,many,CSVGETQYF,TGCAGCGTTGGAGAGACCCAGTACTTC
-,TRBJ1-2,TRBV20-1,-,CSAPPGGLQGQLESHYGYTF,TGCAGTGCTCCGCCGGGGGGCCTGCAGGGGCAACTGGAAAGTCACTATGGCTACACCTTC
-,TRBJ1-6,TRBV18,-,CASSQLGESNSPLHF,TGTGCCAGCTCACAACTGGGGGAAAGTAATTCACCCCTCCACTTT
-,TRBJ1-2,TRBV7-9,few,CASTDSRNGYTF,TGTGCCAGCACCGATTCTCGGAATGGCTACACCTTC
-,TRBJ2-5,TRBV7-6,-,CASSLSAGAETQYF,TGTGCCAGCAGCCTATCGGCAGGGGCAGAGACCCAGTACTTC
-,TRBJ2-2,TRBV7-2,few,CASSFSQTLGELFF,TGTGCCAGCAGCTTCAGCCAAACCCTCGGGGAGCTGTTTTTT
TRBD1,TRBJ2-1,TRBV5-1,many,CASRGLLQGAYNEQFF,TGCGCCAGCAGGGGCCTTTTGCAGGGGGCATACAATGAGCAGTTCTTC
-,TRBJ1-2,TRBV20-1,few,CSARSTVRGYTF,TGCAGTGCTAGATCCACAGTACGAGGCTACACCTTC
-,TRBJ1-2,TRBV25-1,many,CASSAPGLLNGYTF,TGTGCCAGCAGTGCTCCGGGACTCCTGAATGGCTACACCTTC
TRBD1,TRBJ2-7,TRBV27,few,CASSFGQGSYEQYF,TGTGCCAGCAGTTTTGGACAGGGATCCTACGAGCAGTACTTC
-,TRBJ2-5,TRBV18,-,CASSPSGGQPGQYF,TGTGCCAGCTCACCCTCCGGTGGGCAGCCGGGCCAGTACTTC
-,TRBJ1-3,TRBV30,many,CALDGLAGNTIYF,TGTGCTTTGGACGGCCTGGCTGGAAACACCATATATTTT
-,TRBJ1-6,TRBV5-1,once,CASSLGALSNSPLHF,TGCGCCAGCAGCTTGGGGGCGCTCAGTAATTCACCCCTCCACTTT
-,TRBJ1-4,TRBV20-1,many,CSARVGGGDEKLFF,TGCAGTGCTAGAGTGGGGGGTGGGGATGAAAAACTGTTTTTT
-,TRBJ2-1,TRBV7-9,-,CASSRYRDNYNEQFF,TGTGCCAGCAGCCGATACCGGGACAACTACAATGAGCAGTTCTTC
TRBD2,TRBJ2-7,TRBV20-1,few,CSAPPAGGGEQYF,TGCAGTGCCCCCCCAGCGGGGGGAGGCGAGCAGTACTTC
-,TRBJ2-1,TRBV12-3/TRBV12-4,-,CASSLGGQRFF,TGTGCCAGCAGTTTAGGTGGACAGCGGTTCTTC
TRBD2,TRBJ2-1,TRBV4-1,-,CASSQRGTSGGRFNEQFF,TGCGCCAGCAGCCAACGGGGGACTAGCGGGGGGCGGTTTAATGAGCAGTTCTTC
-,TRBJ2-3,TRBV5-1,few,CASSFDSSDTQYF,TGCGCCAGCAGCTTCGACTCGTCGGATACGCAGTATTTT
TRBD2,TRBJ2-5,TRBV10-3,-,CAIKAGGNQETQYF,TGTGCCATCAAAGCGGGGGGTAACCAAGAGACCCAGTACTTC
-,TRBJ1-4,TRBV12-3/TRBV12-4,-,CASRGWGEKLFF,TGTGCCAGCAGGGGATGGGGTGAAAAACTGTTTTTT
-,TRBJ1-2,TRBV12-3/TRBV12-4,many,CASRLPTGRYTF,TGTGCCAGCAGGCTCCCTACCGGCCGCTACACCTTC
TRBD1,TRBJ2-7,TRBV9,many,CASSRDSYEQYF,TGTGCCAGCAGCCGGGACAGCTACGAGCAGTACTTC
-,TRBJ2-4,TRBV4-2,few,CASSQTTGKNIQYF,TGTGCCAGCAGCCAAACCACAGGCAAAAACATTCAGTACTTC
TRBD2,TRBJ2-3,TRBV7-2,-,CASSLAFTSGSTDTQYF,TGTGCCAGCAGCTTAGCTTTTACTAGCGGAAGCACAGATACGCAGTATTTT
-,TRBJ2-7,TRBV5-6,few,CASSGGSEQYF,TGTGCCAGCAGCGGAGGGAGCGAGCAGTACTTC
-,TRBJ2-1,TRBV29-1,-,CSVKPVVEQFF,TGCAGCGTGAAGCCCGTAGTAGAGCAGTTCTTC
-,TRBJ1-6,TRBV29-1,-,CRQGSHNSPLHF,TGCAGACAGGGTTCTCATAATTCACCCCTCCACTTT
-,TRBJ1-2,TRBV7-9,-,CASSPVAGGYGYTF,TGTGCCAGCAGCCCCGTGGCGGGAGGCTATGGCTACACCTTC
-,TRBJ2-2,TRBV19,many,CASSRLEGTGELFF,TGTGCCAGTTCCCGCCTGGAGGGGACCGGGGAGCTGTTTTTT
-,TRBJ2-1,TRBV11-3,few,CASSQAPLGEQFF,TGTGCCAGCAGCCAGGCCCCCTTGGGTGAGCAGTTCTTC
TRBD2,TRBJ2-1,TRBV18,-,CASSPPQRGTYNEQFF,TGTGCCAGCTCACCGCCACAGCGGGGGACCTACAATGAGCAGTTCTTC
TRBD2,TRBJ2-3,TRBV6-5,-,CASSYSSRGGPDTQYF,TGTGCCAGCAGTTACTCATCGCGGGGGGGCCCAGATACGCAGTATTTT
-,TRBJ2-3,TRBV7-8,few,CASSPVTRTDTQYF,TGTGCCAGCAGCCCCGTGACTAGAACAGATACGCAGTATTTT
-,TRBJ2-5,TRBV7-9,-,CASSSQGNRETQYF,TGTGCCAGCAGCTCCCAGGGTAATCGAGAGACCCAGTACTTC
-,TRBJ2-5,TRBV6-2/TRBV6-3,once,CASSYETQYF,TGTGCCAGCAGTTATGAGACCCAGTACTTC
-,TRBJ2-2,TRBV4-1,few,CASSQEGLPRDTGELFF,TGCGCCAGCAGCCAAGAAGGACTACCCCGGGACACCGGGGAGCTGTTTTTT
-,TRBJ2-5,TRBV2,many,CASYYAVGAGETQYF,TGTGCCAGCTACTACGCGGTGGGGGCAGGAGAGACCCAGTACTTC
-,TRBJ2-6,TRBV4-1,few,CASSQEWGAGRSGANVLTF,TGCGCCAGCAGCCAAGAATGGGGTGCCGGACGCTCTGGGGCCAACGTCCTGACTTTC
TRBD1,TRBJ1-1,TRBV29-1,-,CSATGTGEAFF,TGCAGCGCCACCGGGACAGGGGAGGCTTTCTTT
-,TRBJ2-7,TRBV6-1,-,CASSEFTGYYEQYF,TGTGCCAGCAGTGAATTTACAGGGTACTACGAGCAGTACTTC
TRBD1,TRBJ1-2,TRBV7-2,few,CASSFGTGYGYTF,TGTGCCAGCAGTTTCGGGACAGGCTATGGCTACACCTTC
-,TRBJ2-1,TRBV15,few,CATSRDRTTVYEQFF,TGTGCCACCAGCAGAGATCGGACGACCGTCTATGAGCAGTTCTTC
-,TRBJ2-3,TRBV10-1,-,CASSENRGIATDTQYF,TGCGCCAGCAGTGAGAACCGTGGAATAGCGACAGATACGCAGTATTTT
TRBD1,TRBJ2-7,TRBV29-1,-,CSVKGAAAYEQYF,TGCAGCGTCAAGGGGGCCGCTGCCTACGAGCAGTACTTC
TRBD2,TRBJ2-5,TRBV6-5,few,CASLASGSETQYF,TGTGCCAGCCTAGCTAGCGGGTCGGAGACCCAGTACTTC
TRBD2,TRBJ2-1,TRBV7-9,-,CASSTPLAGAYNEQFF,TGTGCCAGCAGCACGCCACTAGCGGGGGCCTACAATGAGCAGTTCTTC
TRBD1,TRBJ1-5,TRBV20-1,few,CSASPTGRGGMSNQPQHF,TGCAGTGCTTCTCCCACGGGCAGGGGGGGTATGAGCAATCAGCCCCAGCATTTT
TRBD1,TRBJ1-4,TRBV20-1,once,CSARDLGTGEEKLFF,TGCAGTGCTAGAGATTTGGGGACAGGGGAGGAAAAACTGTTTTTT
-,TRBJ2-5,TRBV7-3,many,CASSSTAGAQETQYF,TGTGCCAGCAGCTCCACGGCGGGGGCTCAAGAGACCCAGTACTTC
-,TRBJ1-2,TRBV19,-,CASQWTRNYGYTF,TGTGCCAGCCAGTGGACCAGGAACTATGGCTACACCTTC
-,TRBJ1-3,TRBV5-1,few,CASSLGVSENTIYF,TGCGCCAGCAGCTTGGGGGTATCTGAAAACACCATATATTTT
-,TRBJ2-5,TRBV6-1,few,CASSEISTAAQETQYF,TGTGCCAGCAGTGAAATTTCCACGGCTGCCCAAGAGACCCAGTACTTC
TRBD1,TRBJ1-1,TRBV20-1,-,CSARKAGQVLNTEAFF,TGCAGTGCTAGAAAAGCGGGACAGGTGTTGAACACTGAAGCTTTCTTT
TRBD1,TRBJ2-7,TRBV18,many,CASSPGQGTYEQYF,TGTGCCAGCAGCCCCGGACAGGGAACCTACGAGCAGTACTTC
-,TRBJ1-1,TRBV18,few,CASSPFSSVTEAFF,TGTGCCAGCTCACCTTTCTCCTCCGTCACTGAAGCTTTCTTT